This entry lists 14 T cell receptor beta chains sequenced from one sample in a study of naive and memory T cell subsets. The library had UMIs added by 3' ligation of an oligonucleotide to TCR cDNA. Four PCR rounds used nested alpha and beta constant region primers plus the SP2 primer. In TCRdb, the 5' RACE reads were re-called with MiXCR into one record per CDR3 protein. The sample consists of fewer than 40,000 distinct CDR3 sequences, roughly a sixth of them appearing once. The receptors here all came from a female donor in good health.

This clonotype was recorded at least ten times. The chain joins TRBV5-8 to TRBJ2-7, with D perhaps matching TRBD2 (5 bases). CDR1 is SGHTS and CDR2 is YDEGEE in the germline V gene. CDR3 length equals 14 residues. Deletions cut 5 bases from V and 1 base from J, with 13 bases between. The CDR3 spells CASRLRRESYEQYF. In nucleotides, the CDR3 is TGTGCCAGCAGGCTGAGAAGGGAGTCCTACGAGCAGTACTTC.

This clonotype was seen a few times. The V and J genes are TRBV7-9 and TRBJ2-5; TRBD1 matches at 8 bases. This CDR3 comprises 14 residues. V lost 5 bases and J lost 4; bases outside the gene matches: 6. Germline V gives CDR1 SEHNR, CDR2 FQNEAQ (reference sequence). The CDR3, as DNA: TGTGCCAGCAGCCCTGGACAGGGCCCAGAGACCCAGTACTTC. This sequence encodes CASSPGQGPETQYF.

This clonotype was observed many times. V is TRBV29-1 and J is TRBJ1-2; maybe TRBD1 (5 bases). V was trimmed by 1 base and J by 8 bases, leaving 11 bases between them. CDR3 size: 12 residues. Looked up from germline, CDR1 is SQVTM and CDR2 is ANQGSEA. The DNA of the CDR3 is TGCAGCGTTGAAGGTCAGGGCGGCGGCTACACCTTC. It codes for CSVEGQGGGYTF.

This clonotype was observed many times. The chain has TRBV6-2 or TRBV6-3 and TRBJ2-7; the D gene is possibly TRBD1 (5 bases). V was trimmed by 6 bases and J by 0 bases, leaving 15 bases between them. The germline CDR1 and CDR2 sequences are MNHEY and SVGEGT. The CDR3 extends over 15 amino acids. The CDR3 sequence: CASRFDRFPSYEQYF. The CDR3 coding sequence is TGTGCCAGCAGATTCGACAGATTCCCCTCCTACGAGCAGTACTTC.

The gene calls are TRBV7-8 and TRBJ1-5, with a weak D call TRBD1 (6 bases). V gave up 5 bases and J gave up 2 bases, with 16 bases separating them. The CDR3 is 16 residues long. Germline CDR1 and CDR2: SGHVS and FQNEAQ. Written as DNA, the CDR3 is TGTGCCAGCAGCAGGACCGCACAGGGTCGCAATCAGCCCCAGCATTTT. This encodes CASSRTAQGRNQPQHF.

The table lists this clonotype with many counts. The rearrangement links TRBV20-1 to TRBJ1-1, with D uncertain. With 0 bases removed from V and 4 bases from J, the gap between germline ends came to 12 bases. The CDR3 runs 14 residues. Per the germline V gene, CDR1 is DFQATT and CDR2 is SNEGSKA (reference sequence). CDR3 residues: CSARDGGSSTEAFF. The CDR3 DNA sequence: TGCAGTGCTAGAGATGGCGGCTCTAGCACTGAAGCTTTCTTT.

The table lists this clonotype with many counts. The chain joins TRBV18 to TRBJ1-1; the match to TRBD1 covers 10 bases. This CDR3 spans 13 amino acids. Per the germline V gene, CDR1 is KGHSH and CDR2 is LQKENI. With V trimmed by 1 base and J by 11 bases, 4 bases remained unmatched. The chain's CDR3 is CASSPRDRGSAFF. The CDR3 coding sequence is TGTGCCAGCTCACCACGGGACAGGGGATCGGCTTTCTTT.

J is TRBJ1-1 and V is TRBV7-2, with 8 bases lining up with TRBD1. In germline, CDR1 is SGHTA, CDR2 FQGNSA. The CDR3 consists of 14 residues. Unmatched junction bases numbered 6, after V lost 5 bases and J lost 4 bases. CDR3 region: CASSRVQGVTEAFF. The CDR3 DNA is TGTGCCAGCAGCCGAGTACAGGGGGTCACTGAAGCTTTCTTT.

This clonotype has a handful of counts. This chain joins TRBV5-1 and TRBJ1-2; a possible D gene is TRBD1 (6 bases). This CDR3 has 13 residues. From germline, CDR1 is SGHRS and CDR2 YFSETQ. V was clipped by 4 bases and J by 4 bases, with 11 bases between them. The CDR3 reads CASSVTGIYGYTF. For the CDR3, the DNA is TGCGCCAGCAGCGTAACAGGGATCTATGGCTACACCTTC.

Judged by abundance, this clonotype is medium-sized (0.01 to 0.1%). V gene TRBV7-9 combines with J gene TRBJ2-6; D gene uncertain. The CDR3 sequence is 15 residues long. With 5 bases removed from V and 0 bases from J, the gap between germline ends came to 8 bases. From germline, CDR1 is SEHNR and CDR2 FQNEAQ (reference sequence). CDR3 amino acids: CASSPLSSGANVLTF. As DNA, the CDR3 is TGTGCCAGCAGCCCGCTAAGCTCTGGGGCCAACGTCCTGACTTTC.

The table lists this clonotype with many counts. This chain joins TRBV6-5 and TRBJ1-2; weak D call: TRBD1 (6 bases). The CDR3 has 14 residues. Trimming removed 6 bases from V and 4 bases from J, with 15 bases in between. Germline V gene lookup returns CDR1 MNHEY and CDR2 SVGAGI. CDR3 coding DNA: TGTGCCAGCAGCCACCAACAGGGACCCTATGGCTACACCTTC. Amino acid sequence: CASSHQQGPYGYTF.

This clonotype was seen many times. The V call is TRBV5-6, the J call TRBJ2-7; D is unresolved. V lost 4 bases to trimming and J lost 2 bases, with 7 bases between them. Germline CDR1 SGHDT, CDR2 YYEEEE. This CDR3 is built from 12 residues. CDR3 nucleotides: TGTGCCAGCAGCCCGCGGACCTACGAGCAGTACTTC. It codes for CASSPRTYEQYF.

Many counts were recorded for this clonotype. CDR3 sequence: CSASDVRPDTQYF. CDR3 DNA sequence: TGCAGTGCTAGTGACGTTCGCCCAGATACGCAGTATTTT. V gene TRBV20-1 combines with J gene TRBJ2-3; no firm D call. Trimming left V 3 bases short and J 4 bases short, with 11 bases between. Per germline, CDR1 DFQATT and CDR2 SNEGSKA (reference sequence). The CDR3 contains 13 residues.

This clonotype was picked up a small number of times. The CDR3 nucleotides read TGCGCCAGCAGCCCCCAGGGACAGGGTACTGAAGCTTTCTTT. Its translation: CASSPQGQGTEAFF. This chain joins TRBV5-1 and TRBJ1-1; TRBD1 aligns across 9 bases. Per the germline V gene, CDR1 is SGHRS and CDR2 is YFSETQ. The CDR3 covers 14 residues. With V trimmed by 4 bases and J by 5 bases, 6 bases remained unmatched. The full variable domain, its missing parts supplied by reference TRBV5-1 and TRBJ1-1, is KAGVTQTPRYLIKTRGQQVTLSCSPISGHRSVSWYQQTPGQGLQFLFEYFSETQRNKGNFPGRFSGRQFSNSRSEMNVSTLELGDSALYLCASSPQGQGTEAFFGQGTRLTVV.